The rows below give T cell receptor beta chains drawn from one sample of a study of blood T cell repertoires in COVID-19. The method was immunoSEQ multiplex PCR; TCRdb's version includes in-frame clones alone and lacks a portion of them. The profile shows approximately 58,000 clones, approximately 78% of them singletons. Sequenced material: peripheral blood. Receptors originate from a man aged 55 to 70 with COVID-19, enrolled during active disease. Each CDR3 is given with its conserved first and last residue. The order of the fields is D gene, J gene, V gene, clone size, CDR3 DNA, CDR3 protein. D genes are given only for firm matches. Size tells how often a clone was seen (once, few, many) or the class of an expanded clone, and some rows leave it out.

NA,TRBJ2-5,TRBV19,NA,TGTGCCAGTAGTATAGCGGACCAAGAGACCCAGTACTTC,CASSIADQETQYF
NA,TRBJ1-5,TRBV6-2/TRBV6-3,NA,TGTGCCAGCAGTTTTTCTTCAGGGACTAATCAGCCCCAGCATTTT,CASSFSSGTNQPQHF
TRBD2,TRBJ2-3,TRBV11-2,NA,TGTGCCAGCAGCCAAGTGATGGGGGGGGGTCCTAGCACAGATACGCAGTATTTT,CASSQVMGGGPSTDTQYF
NA,TRBJ2-5,TRBV6-6,once,TGTGCCAGCAGTTACTCCCTTGTGGAGACCCAGTACTTC,CASSYSLVETQYF
NA,TRBJ2-2,TRBV7-9,NA,TGTGCCAGCAGCTTAATCGTACGGGCCGGGGAGCTGTTTTTT,CASSLIVRAGELFF
NA,TRBJ1-2,TRBV15,once,TGTGCCACCAGCAGAGATCAACAGGGAAACGGCTACACCTTC,CATSRDQQGNGYTF
NA,TRBJ2-3,TRBV9,NA,TGTGCCAGCAGGGGAGGCAGTACAGATACGCAGTATTTT,CASRGGSTDTQYF
NA,TRBJ1-1,TRBV30,NA,TGTGCCTGGAGTTACAGGGAGAACACTGAAGCTTTCTTT,CAWSYRENTEAFF
TRBD2,TRBJ2-3,TRBV19,NA,TGTGCCAGTAGTATCGGACTAGCGGGGGGCTTTAGCACAGATACGCAGTATTTT,CASSIGLAGGFSTDTQYF
NA,TRBJ2-2,TRBV18,NA,TGTGCCAGCTCACCAGCGACGGGGAACACCGGGGAGCTGTTTTTT,CASSPATGNTGELFF
NA,TRBJ2-3,TRBV5-4,NA,TGTGCCAGCAGCCTGACAGTCGGTACGCAGTATTTT,CASSLTVGTQYF
NA,TRBJ1-1,TRBV3-1/TRBV3-2,NA,TGTGCCAGCAGCCGAAGGGGGACGGTCCAGAACACTGAAGCTTTCTTT,CASSRRGTVQNTEAFF